Here is one T cell receptor beta chain with its context. The junction does not match germline at one end; this may be a read error. Using a J-beta primer mix together with a sample-barcoded 5' primer, a second PCR was run for roughly 7 to 11 cycles. Using its own MiXCR run on the 5' RACE reads, TCRdb lists one record per CDR3 protein. The table includes about 900,000 distinct CDR3 sequences, roughly 60% detected once. The CDR3 is 11 amino acids. Germline lookup yields CDR1 DFQATT and CDR2 SNEGSKA (reference sequence). This specimen belongs to a study of blood T cells in healthy people across ages. For every donor, a draw yielded around 10 milliliters of peripheral blood.

This TCR was recovered from a man younger than 45 in good health. V gene TRBV20-1 combines with J gene TRBJ2-7, with 8 bases that match TRBD2. Material for sequencing was blood. The CDR3: CSSRGTSEQYF. For the CDR3, the DNA is TGCAGTTCTAGGGGGACTAGCGAGCAGTACTTC.